These 18 T cell receptor beta chains share one sample of origin, sequenced in a study of OX40 agonist ivuxolimab in advanced cancers. Some clones are missing from TCRdb's copy, which holds only in-frame ones; the method was immunoSEQ multiplex PCR. The sample lists 75,000 to 100,000 clones, 84% occurring once. The sample consisted of CD4+ or CD8+ T cells sorted from blood, taken in a trial of the OX40 agonist ivuxolimab. These receptor sequences come from an adult with an advanced solid tumor such as melanoma, head and neck, liver or kidney cancer.

The rearrangement links TRBV7-9 to TRBJ1-2; no reliable D call. CDR1 is SEHNR, CDR2 FQNEAQ, per germline (reference sequence). The CDR3 contains 17 residues. V lost 7 bases and J lost 3, with 24 bases in between. The CDR3 sequence: CASTPSAGGPTYYGYTF. The DNA for the CDR3 is TGTGCCAGCACCCCTAGCGCGGGAGGGCCCACGTACTATGGCTACACCTTC.

The chain employs TRBV5-1 and TRBJ2-7; the match to TRBD1 covers 9 bases. Trimming cost V 4 bases and J 1 base; bases outside gene matches: 12. In germline, CDR1 is SGHRS, CDR2 YFSETQ. The CDR3 loop spans 17 amino acids. The CDR3 region is CASSIQPGGTGSYEQYF. DNA of the CDR3: TGCGCCAGCAGCATCCAGCCAGGGGGGACAGGGTCCTACGAGCAGTACTTC. Variable domain in full (rest from reference TRBV5-1 and TRBJ2-7): KAGVTQTPRYLIKTRGQQVTLSCSPISGHRSVSWYQQTPGQGLQFLFEYFSETQRNKGNFPGRFSGRQFSNSRSEMNVSTLELGDSALYLCASSIQPGGTGSYEQYFGPGTRLTVT.

The sample holds a few counts of this clone. V is TRBV2 and J is TRBJ1-2; D not certain. Germline CDR1 and CDR2: SNHLY and FYNNEI. There are 13 residues in the CDR3. V lost 3 bases and J lost 2, with 7 bases in between. The CDR3 sequence is CASSEAPNYGYTF. The CDR3 nucleotides are TGTGCCAGCAGTGAGGCTCCGAACTATGGCTACACCTTC.

J is TRBJ2-1 and V is TRBV6-5; D is perhaps TRBD1 or TRBD2 (5 bases each). CDR1 is MNHEY, CDR2 SVGAGI, per germline. This CDR3 contains 15 residues. The ends were cut back, 2 bases at V and 3 bases at J, with 11 bases in the middle. CDR3 protein: CASSYGTPGYNEQFF. Here the CDR3 DNA reads TGTGCCAGCAGTTACGGGACCCCCGGCTACAATGAGCAGTTCTTC.

In this sample, this clone turned up a few times. The genes are TRBV7-2 and TRBJ2-5, with 11 bases aligning to TRBD1. The J call may be faulty, since TRBJ2-7 better matches the DNA end. CDR1 and CDR2 (germline): SGHTA, FQGNSA. The CDR3 contains 15 residues. This CDR3 reads CASSRTGQGVYEQYF. The CDR3 DNA sequence: TGTGCCAGCAGCAGAACGGGACAGGGGGTATACGAGCAGTACTTC.

The genes are TRBV5-1 and TRBJ2-3, with a weak D call TRBD2 (6 bases). The CDR3 extends over 12 amino acids. Trimming took off 7 bases at V and 2 bases at J, with 8 bases between the two ends. Germline values: CDR1 SGHRS, CDR2 YFSETQ. This CDR3 reads CASWRDTDTQYF. CDR3 nucleotides: TGCGCCAGCTGGAGGGACACAGATACGCAGTATTTT.

The rearrangement joins TRBV19 to TRBJ1-1; no firm D call. Between the trimmed V and J ends, which lost 10 bases and 2 bases, there was a span of 11 bases. CDR1 and CDR2 (germline): LNHDA, SQIVND (reference sequence). The CDR3 covers 12 residues. CDR3 amino acids: CATRWGNTEAFF. The CDR3 DNA reads TGTGCCACTAGGTGGGGAAACACTGAAGCTTTCTTT.

The rearrangement links TRBV5-1 to TRBJ2-2, with no clear D. Per germline, CDR1 SGHRS and CDR2 YFSETQ. The CDR3 is made up of 13 amino acids. Trimming took 0 bases from V and 4 from J, leaving 4 bases between them. The chain's CDR3 is CASSLEVTGELFF. The DNA for the CDR3 is TGCGCCAGCAGCTTGGAGGTCACCGGGGAGCTGTTTTTT.

There are a few counts of this clone. The chain uses TRBV6-5 and TRBJ1-6; 11 nucleotides agree with TRBD1. The V gene end was trimmed by 7 bases and the J gene end by 10 bases; junction bases not matched to a gene: 3. Germline V gene lookup returns CDR1 MNHEY and CDR2 SVGAGI. The CDR3 covers 13 residues. The CDR3 nucleotides are TGTGCCAGCAAAGGGACAGGGGGATCACCCCTCCACTTT. This codes for CASKGTGGSPLHF.

CDR3 loop: CASSWQVDYEQYF. DNA for the CDR3: TGTGCCAGCAGCTGGCAGGTGGACTACGAGCAGTACTTC. The chain links TRBV7-7 to TRBJ2-7; D gene uncertain. The CDR3 is 13 residues long. With 4 bases removed from V and 3 bases from J, the gap between germline ends came to 10 bases. CDR1 is SSHAT, CDR2 FNYEAQ, per germline (reference sequence).

This chain links TRBV10-3 with TRBJ1-3, with 7 bases lining up with TRBD1. The CDR3 sequence is 14 residues long. CDR1 and CDR2 from the germline V gene are ENHRY and SYGVKD. V lost 6 bases, J lost 4 bases, and 6 bases stayed unmatched. The DNA for the CDR3 is TGTGCCATCAGCACCGGGACAGCCGGAAACACCATATATTTT. Its protein product is CAISTGTAGNTIYF.

The V call is TRBV6-1, the J call TRBJ1-6; 7 positions agree with TRBD1. J gave up 7 bases and V 5 bases, and 8 bases lay outside the gene matches. Germline CDR1 and CDR2: MNHNS and SASEGT. There are 15 residues in the CDR3. The CDR3 DNA reads as TGTGCCAGCAGTCCTCCCGGGACAGTCAATTCACCCCTCCACTTT. Its translation: CASSPPGTVNSPLHF.

V and J are TRBV7-9 and TRBJ2-5, with D perhaps matching TRBD2 (6 bases). CDR3 length equals 13 residues. CDR1 and CDR2 from the germline V gene are SEHNR and FQNEAQ (reference sequence). V was trimmed by 3 bases and J by 1 base, leaving 6 bases between them. CDR3 sequence (DNA): TGTGCCAGCAGCTTCGGGGGCCAAGAGACCCAGTACTTC. As protein: CASSFGGQETQYF.

V gene TRBV18 combines with J gene TRBJ2-7; D not certain. CDR1 and CDR2 from the germline V gene are KGHSH and LQKENI. Between the trimmed V and J ends, which lost 2 bases and 0 bases, there was a span of 8 bases. This CDR3 has 14 residues. The CDR3 region is CASSPGTSSYEQYF. The CDR3 DNA is TGTGCCAGCTCACCAGGCACAAGCTCCTACGAGCAGTACTTC.

The chain combines TRBV29-1 with TRBJ1-1; D perhaps matches TRBD1 (5 bases). V was pared by 6 bases and J by 5 bases, with 16 bases between. Germline V gene lookup returns CDR1 SQVTM and CDR2 ANQGSEA. CDR3 size: 13 residues. The CDR3 protein is CSVTIGAGTEAFF. The CDR3 region has the DNA TGCAGCGTGACGATTGGGGCTGGAACTGAAGCTTTCTTT.

This clone was counted a few times. CDR3 in amino acids: CASRKGSGNTIYF. CDR3 DNA: TGTGCCAGCAGGAAGGGCTCTGGAAACACCATATATTTT. V usage is TRBV6-5 and J usage is TRBJ1-3; D is ambiguous. V lost 6 bases and J 0 bases, leaving 6 bases between the germline ends. The germline V gene encodes CDR1 MNHEY and CDR2 SVGAGI. The CDR3 spans 13 residues.

This rearrangement joins TRBV7-9 to TRBJ1-2; D is uncertain. Per germline, CDR1 SEHNR and CDR2 FQNEAQ (reference sequence). V lost 5 bases, J lost 4 bases, and 17 bases lay in between. The CDR3 loop spans 15 amino acids. The CDR3 DNA reads TGTGCCAGCAGCCTCGACGAGGGAGGGATCTATGGCTACACCTTC. Encoded protein: CASSLDEGGIYGYTF.

CDR3: CAISESVAGTRDYGYTF. As DNA, the CDR3 is TGTGCCATCAGTGAGTCGGTAGCCGGGACACGGGACTATGGCTACACCTTC. V is TRBV10-3 and J is TRBJ1-2, with D possibly being TRBD1 (6 bases). CDR3 length equals 17 residues. The germline V and J ends were trimmed by 0 bases and 3 bases, with 17 bases remaining between them. The germline CDR1 and CDR2 sequences are ENHRY and SYGVKD.